The sequence of this TCR beta chain was determined in a study of T cells in pancreatic ductal adenocarcinoma. General observations from the study: Tumor samples had fewer productive templates and approximately 8-fold fewer unique clonotypes than blood. No significant tumor-blood clonality difference; means were about 0.12 and 0.073.

Of note for this clone: Its antigen is undetermined.

TCRdb's table, derived via immunoSEQ multiplex PCR, lists solely in-frame clones and lacks some. The table has over 100,000 clones, nearly 95% seen once. Selected pancreatic ductal adenocarcinoma patients had undergone surgery without neoadjuvant therapy. This CDR3 has 15 amino acids. With 8 bases clipped from V and 5 bases from J, the junction kept 12 bases outside the gene matches. CDR1 and CDR2 from the germline V gene are MNHEY and SVGAGI. This TCR derives from a human donor with pancreatic ductal adenocarcinoma. The rearrangement uses TRBV6-5 and TRBJ2-5; 9 nucleotides match TRBD2. The specimen sequenced was PBMCs. The CDR3, as DNA: TGTGCCAGCCGATTATCCCTAGCGGGAAAGGAGACCCAGTACTTC. Amino acid sequence: CASRLSLAGKETQYF.